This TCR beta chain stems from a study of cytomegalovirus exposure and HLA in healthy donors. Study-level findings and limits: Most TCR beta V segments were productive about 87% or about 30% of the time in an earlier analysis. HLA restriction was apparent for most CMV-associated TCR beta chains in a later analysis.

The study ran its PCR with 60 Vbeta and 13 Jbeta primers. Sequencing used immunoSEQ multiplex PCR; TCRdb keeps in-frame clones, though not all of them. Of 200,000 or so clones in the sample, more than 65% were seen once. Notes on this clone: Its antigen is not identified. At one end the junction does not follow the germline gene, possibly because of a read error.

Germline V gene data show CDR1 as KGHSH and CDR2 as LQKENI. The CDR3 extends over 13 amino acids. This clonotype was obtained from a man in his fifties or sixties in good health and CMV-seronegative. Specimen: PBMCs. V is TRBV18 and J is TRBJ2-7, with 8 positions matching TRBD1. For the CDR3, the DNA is TGTGCCAGCTCACCAGGACAGGGTTACGAGCGGTACTTC. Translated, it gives CASSPGQGYERYF.